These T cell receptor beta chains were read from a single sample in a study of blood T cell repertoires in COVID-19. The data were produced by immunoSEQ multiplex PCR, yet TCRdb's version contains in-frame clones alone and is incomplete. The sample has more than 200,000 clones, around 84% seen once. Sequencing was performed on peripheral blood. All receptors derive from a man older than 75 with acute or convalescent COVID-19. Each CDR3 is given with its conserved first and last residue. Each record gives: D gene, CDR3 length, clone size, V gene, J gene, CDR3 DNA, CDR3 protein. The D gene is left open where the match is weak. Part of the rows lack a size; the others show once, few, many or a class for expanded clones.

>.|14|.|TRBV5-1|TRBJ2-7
TGCGCCAGCAGCTTGCATCAGGGGTCCTACGAGCAGTACTTC
CASSLHQGSYEQYF
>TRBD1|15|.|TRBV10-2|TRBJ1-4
TGCGCCAGCAAGCGACAGGGCGGAACTAATGAAAAACTGTTTTTT
CASKRQGGTNEKLFF
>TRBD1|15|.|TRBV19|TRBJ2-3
TGTGCCAGTAGCCGACAGGGGCCTAGCACAGATACGCAGTATTTT
CASSRQGPSTDTQYF
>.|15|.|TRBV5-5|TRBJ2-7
TGTGCCAGCAGCTCCTCCGGGACATTACGCTACGAGCAGTACTTC
CASSSSGTLRYEQYF
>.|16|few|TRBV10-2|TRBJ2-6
TGCGCCAGCGCTTTGGGAGGCCCTAGTGGGGCCAACGTCCTGACTTTC
CASALGGPSGANVLTF
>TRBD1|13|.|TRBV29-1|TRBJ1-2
TGCAGCGTCGGGACAGGGGGAAGGTATGGCTACACCTTC
CSVGTGGRYGYTF
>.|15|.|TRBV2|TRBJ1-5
TGTGCCAGCAGCGCCCACAGGGTAGGCAATCAGCCCCAGCATTTT
CASSAHRVGNQPQHF
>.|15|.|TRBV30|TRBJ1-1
TGTGCCTGGAACACATGGGGAGGGGGAAGGGCTGAAGCTTTCTTT
CAWNTWGGGRAEAFF
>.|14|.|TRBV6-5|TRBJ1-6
TGTGCCAGCAGTCCCGGGGCCTATAATTCACCCCTCCACTTT
CASSPGAYNSPLHF
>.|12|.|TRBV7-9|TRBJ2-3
TGTGCCAGCAGCTTATCTGTGGCTACGCAGTATTTT
CASSLSVATQYF
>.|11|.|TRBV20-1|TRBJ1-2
TGCAGTGCTAGTTCGGTTCATGGCTACACCTTC
CSASSVHGYTF
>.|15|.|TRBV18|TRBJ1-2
TGTGCCAGCTCACCAGACGGGATCCCCAACTATGGCTACACCTTC
CASSPDGIPNYGYTF
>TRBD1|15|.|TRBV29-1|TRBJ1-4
TGCAGCGCAAAACAGGGGCCTGCAACTAATGAAAAACTGTTTTTT
CSAKQGPATNEKLFF
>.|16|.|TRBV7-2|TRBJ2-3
TGTGCCAGCAGCTTATCGGCGGGGCCTAGCACAGATACGCAGTATTTT
CASSLSAGPSTDTQYF
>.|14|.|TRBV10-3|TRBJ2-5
TGTGCCATCAGTAACCCAACAGCGGGAGAGACCCAGTACTTC
CAISNPTAGETQYF
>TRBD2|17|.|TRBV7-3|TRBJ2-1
TGTGCCAGCAGCTTAACCTCCGGGACTAGAGGGGGCAATGAGCAGTTCTTC
CASSLTSGTRGGNEQFF
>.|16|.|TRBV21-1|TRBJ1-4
TGTGCCAGCAGCAAAGCGCGAGGGGAGGGTTGGGAAAAACTGTTTTTT
CASSKARGEGWEKLFF
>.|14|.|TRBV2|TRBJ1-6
TGTGCCAGCAGGACCGGGGTTGATAATTCACCCCTCCACTTT
CASRTGVDNSPLHF
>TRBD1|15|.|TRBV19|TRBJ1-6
TGTGCCAGTAGCACGGACAGGTTCAATAATTCACCCCTCCACTTT
CASSTDRFNNSPLHF
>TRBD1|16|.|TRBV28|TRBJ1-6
TGTGCCAGCAGGCCTAGGGGAAGGGGGCAGAATTCACCCCTCCACTTT
CASRPRGRGQNSPLHF
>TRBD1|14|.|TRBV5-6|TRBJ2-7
TGTGCCAGCAGCTTTCAGGGGGTGGCCTACGAGCAGTACTTC
CASSFQGVAYEQYF
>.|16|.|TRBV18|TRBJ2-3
TGTGCCAGCTCACCGGCGATATCTAGTCGCATAGATACGCAGTATTTT
CASSPAISSRIDTQYF
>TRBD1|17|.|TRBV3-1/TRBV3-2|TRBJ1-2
TGTGCCAGCAGCCAAGTAGGGGACAGGGGCCAGGGGGGTTACTACACCTTC
CASSQVGDRGQGGYYTF
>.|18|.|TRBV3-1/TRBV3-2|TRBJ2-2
TGTGCCAGCAGCCAAGAAATTTTGGCGTGGCAGGGCGCCGGGGAGCTGTTTTTT
CASSQEILAWQGAGELFF
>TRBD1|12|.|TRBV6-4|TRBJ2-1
TGTGCCAGCAGTGCAGGGGGCGATGAGCAGTTCTTC
CASSAGGDEQFF
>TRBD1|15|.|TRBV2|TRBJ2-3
TGTGCCAGCAGCCGGACAGGGGGGACGACAGATACGCAGTATTTT
CASSRTGGTTDTQYF
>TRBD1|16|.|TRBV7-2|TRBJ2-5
TGTGCCAGCAGCGCCAGCCGATCGGACAGGGGAGAGACCCAGTACTTC
CASSASRSDRGETQYF
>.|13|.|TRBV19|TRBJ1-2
TGTGCCAGTACCTTGGGCCCCACGTATGGCTACACCTTC
CASTLGPTYGYTF
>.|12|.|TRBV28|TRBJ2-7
TGTGCCAGCAGGCGGGATCCCTACGAGCAGTACTTC
CASRRDPYEQYF
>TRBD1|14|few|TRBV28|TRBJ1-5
TGTGCCAGCGTCAGGGACAGGAGCAATCAGCCCCAGCATTTT
CASVRDRSNQPQHF
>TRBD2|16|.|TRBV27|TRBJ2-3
TGTGCCAGCAGTGTCGGGACTAGCGGGAGGCCAGATACGCAGTATTTT
CASSVGTSGRPDTQYF
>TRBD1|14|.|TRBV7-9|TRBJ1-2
TGTGCCAGCAGCATGACAGGGTTCGGCTATGGCTACACCTTC
CASSMTGFGYGYTF
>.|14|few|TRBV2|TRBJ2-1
TGTGCCAGCAGTGAGAGGCAGGGAATAAATGAGCAGTTCTTC
CASSERQGINEQFF
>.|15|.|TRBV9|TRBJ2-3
TGTGCCAGCAGTCGTAGGGGGGAGGGTGAAGATACGCAGTATTTT
CASSRRGEGEDTQYF
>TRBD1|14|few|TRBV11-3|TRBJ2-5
TGTGCCAGCAGCACCCGACAGGGGGAGGAGACCCAGTACTTC
CASSTRQGEETQYF
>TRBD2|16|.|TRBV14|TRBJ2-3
TGTGCCAGCAGCGAAATAGCGGGAGGGTTCGCAGATACGCAGTATTTT
CASSEIAGGFADTQYF
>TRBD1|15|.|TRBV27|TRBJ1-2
TGTGCCAGCAGTGAGGCCGGGACAGGGAACTATGGCTACACCTTC
CASSEAGTGNYGYTF
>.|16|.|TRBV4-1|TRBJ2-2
TGCGCCAGCAGCGTCGGCTTCACGGGGAACACCGGGGAGCTGTTTTTT
CASSVGFTGNTGELFF
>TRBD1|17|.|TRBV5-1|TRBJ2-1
TGCGCCAGCAGCCCGGGACAGGCACCTTTCTCTTACAATGAGCAGTTCTTC
CASSPGQAPFSYNEQFF
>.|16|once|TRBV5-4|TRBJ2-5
TGTGCCAGCAGCTTGCGTGTCGGGGTCTGGCAAGAGACCCAGTACTTC
CASSLRVGVWQETQYF
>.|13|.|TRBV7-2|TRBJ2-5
TGTGCCAGCAGCAAAGGAGCGGTGGAGACCCAGTACTTC
CASSKGAVETQYF
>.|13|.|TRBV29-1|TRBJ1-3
TGCAGCGTTGAGGCGGACTTGCGAAACACCATATATTTT
CSVEADLRNTIYF
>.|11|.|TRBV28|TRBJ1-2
TGTGCCAGCAGTTTATTTGAGGGCTACACCTTC
CASSLFEGYTF
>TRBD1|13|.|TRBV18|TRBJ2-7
TGTGCCAGCTCACAGGGGGCAGGTTACGAGCAGTACTTC
CASSQGAGYEQYF
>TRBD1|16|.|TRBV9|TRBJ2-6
TGTGCCAGCGCGACAGGGGCGGGCTCTGGGGCCAACGTCCTGACTTTC
CASATGAGSGANVLTF
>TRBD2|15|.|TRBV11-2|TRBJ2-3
TGTGCCAGCAGCTTAGTCGGGGGGAACACAGATACGCAGTATTTT
CASSLVGGNTDTQYF
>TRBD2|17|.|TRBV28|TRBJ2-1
TGTGCCAGCAACGCCGTCGTATCTAGCGGCCCTTACAATGAGCAGTTCTTC
CASNAVVSSGPYNEQFF